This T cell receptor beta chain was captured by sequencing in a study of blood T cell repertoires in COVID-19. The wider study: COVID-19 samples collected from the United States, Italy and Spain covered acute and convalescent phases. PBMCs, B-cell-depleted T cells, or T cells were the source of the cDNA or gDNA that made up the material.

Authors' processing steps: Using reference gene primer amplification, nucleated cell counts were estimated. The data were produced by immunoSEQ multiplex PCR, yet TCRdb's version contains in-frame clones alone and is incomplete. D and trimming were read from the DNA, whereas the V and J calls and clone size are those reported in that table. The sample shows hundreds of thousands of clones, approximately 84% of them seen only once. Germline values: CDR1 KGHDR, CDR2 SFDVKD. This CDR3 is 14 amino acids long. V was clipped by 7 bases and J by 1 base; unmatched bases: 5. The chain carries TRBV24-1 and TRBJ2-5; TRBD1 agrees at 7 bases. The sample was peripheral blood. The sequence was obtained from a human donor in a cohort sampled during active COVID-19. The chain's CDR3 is CATSRDSLQETQYF. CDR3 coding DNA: TGTGCCACCAGCCGGGACAGCCTCCAAGAGACCCAGTACTTC.